What follows are 20 T cell receptor beta chains derived from one specimen sequenced in a study of CD4 T cells in relation to SARS-CoV-2 and coronaviruses. Before the COVID-19 pandemic, during about 2010-2018, CD4+ T cells were taken from unexposed donors. Isolation of CD4+ T cells took place after around 11 days in culture. No antigen is known for these receptors. Sequencing used immunoSEQ multiplex PCR; TCRdb keeps in-frame clones, though not all of them. This table holds approximately 20,000 clones, just under 75% found once. Sequencing was done on a sample of CD4+ T cells from PBMCs, cultured in vitro. These receptors were obtained from a human donor in good health.

J is TRBJ2-3 and V is TRBV3-1 (or the pseudogene TRBV3-2); D is possibly TRBD1 or TRBD2 (5 bases each). V dropped 5 bases and J dropped 10 bases, with 19 bases sitting between them. The V gene's germline CDR1 is LGHDT and CDR2 YNNKEL (reference sequence). CDR3 length equals 14 residues. The DNA for the CDR3 is TGTGCCAGCAGCAAGGGGAGATCGGGTCTTTCGCAGTATTTT. Amino acid sequence: CASSKGRSGLSQYF.

CDR3 sequence reads: CASSPLHSSGANVLTF. The CDR3 coding sequence is TGTGCCAGCAGCCCGCTGCACTCTTCTGGGGCCAACGTCCTGACTTTC. The rearrangement links TRBV7-2 to TRBJ2-6, with unresolved D. This CDR3 is 16 amino acids long. Trimming took 5 bases from V and 1 from J, leaving 12 bases between them. CDR1 is SGHTA, CDR2 FQGNSA, per germline.

The chain joins TRBV18 to TRBJ2-7, with 10 bases that match TRBD1. The CDR3 is 15 residues long. Germline V gives CDR1 KGHSH, CDR2 LQKENI. V lost 3 bases and J lost 3; bases outside the gene matches: 5. DNA of the CDR3: TGTGCCAGCTCACCCCCGACAGGGGGCTTCTACGAGCAGTACTTC. This sequence encodes CASSPPTGGFYEQYF.

Here the CDR3 DNA reads TGTGCCAGCAGTGAAGGCTCTTTAAGTAAACTCTCCTACGAGCAGTACTTC. It specifies CASSEGSLSKLSYEQYF. The rearrangement joins TRBV2 to TRBJ2-7; no reliable D call. V was clipped by 1 base and J by 0 bases, with 16 bases between them. The germline CDR1 and CDR2 sequences are SNHLY and FYNNEI. The CDR3 is 17 residues long.

This chain joins TRBV5-1 and TRBJ1-5; 8 bases line up with TRBD1. Germline CDR1 is SGHRS and CDR2 is YFSETQ. CDR3 length: 16 residues. V lost 3 bases, J lost 6 bases, and 11 bases stayed unmatched. CDR3 in DNA: TGCGCCAGCAGCTGGATGACAGGGGCGCGGGGTCAGCCCCAGCATTTT. It translates to CASSWMTGARGQPQHF.

This clone is medium-sized (0.01 to 0.1%) by share. This chain connects TRBV11-2 to TRBJ2-1; TRBD2 matches 12 bases. The CDR3 is 17 residues long. In germline, CDR1 is SGHAT, CDR2 FQNNGV. J was trimmed by 0 bases and V by 1 base; bases with no gene match: 1. The CDR3 reads CASSLGLAGASYNEQFF. The CDR3 DNA sequence: TGTGCCAGCAGCTTAGGACTAGCGGGAGCCTCCTACAATGAGCAGTTCTTC.

The rearrangement joins TRBV5-1 to TRBJ2-2, with 7 bases lining up with TRBD1. The V gene's germline CDR1 is SGHRS and CDR2 YFSETQ. There are 14 residues in the CDR3. V shed 5 bases and J 5 bases; nucleotides not matched to a gene: 6. The CDR3 spells CASRLTGLTGELFF. In DNA form, the CDR3 reads TGCGCCAGCAGGTTGACAGGGCTTACCGGGGAGCTGTTTTTT.

The chain combines TRBV2 with TRBJ1-2, with 10 bases lining up with TRBD1. Looked up from germline, CDR1 is SNHLY and CDR2 is FYNNEI. This CDR3 spans 14 amino acids. V gave up 7 bases and J gave up 7 bases; unmatched junction bases: 9. The CDR3 coding sequence is TGTGCCAGCACCATGACAGGGGGCGTAAGTGGCTACACCTTC. Translation gives CASTMTGGVSGYTF.

The chain uses TRBV9 and TRBJ2-1, with D possibly matching TRBD2 (6 bases). This CDR3 contains 15 residues. CDR1 and CDR2 from the germline V gene are SGDLS and YYNGEE. Trimming shortened V by 4 bases and J by 2 bases, and 13 bases separated the two germline ends. The CDR3 sequence: CASSPQTSTYNEQFF. DNA for the CDR3: TGTGCCAGCAGCCCTCAGACTAGTACCTACAATGAGCAGTTCTTC.

The chain couples TRBV5-1 to TRBJ2-5; D tentatively reads TRBD1 or TRBD2 (5 bases each). CDR3 length equals 15 residues. V was shortened by 0 bases and J by 2 bases, with 11 bases between the two germline ends. CDR1 and CDR2 from the germline V gene are SGHRS and YFSETQ. The CDR3 region has the DNA TGCGCCAGCAGCTTGGTTTTGGGGGATCAAGAGACCCAGTACTTC. Translation gives CASSLVLGDQETQYF.

There are a few counts of this clone. The chain combines TRBV24-1 with TRBJ1-5; TRBD1 matches 7 bases. Germline V CDR1 and CDR2: KGHDR, SFDVKD. This CDR3 has 14 residues. V shed 6 bases, J shed 6 bases, and the junction held 7 bases outside the gene matches. CDR3 bases: TGTGCCACCAGTAGTAGCCAGGGGGTTCAGCCCCAGCATTTT. Its translation is CATSSSQGVQPQHF.

The rearrangement uses TRBV4-1 and TRBJ1-1; perhaps TRBD1 as D (5 bases). This CDR3 is built from 15 residues. V lost 0 bases to trimming and J lost 3 bases, with 11 bases between them. Germline V gene sequence: CDR1 MGHRA, CDR2 YSYEKL. For the CDR3, the DNA is TGCGCCAGCAGCCAAGAGGGGATGGGGGACACTGAAGCTTTCTTT. This encodes CASSQEGMGDTEAFF.

The rearrangement joins TRBV10-2 to TRBJ2-3; D unresolved. The CDR3 is made up of 12 amino acids. Trimming removed 2 bases at V and 4 bases at J, with 4 bases between. In germline, CDR1 is WSHSY, CDR2 SAAADI. The CDR3, as DNA: TGCGCCAGCAGTGAGCAGGCAGATACGCAGTATTTT. It specifies CASSEQADTQYF.

This chain joins TRBV7-9 and TRBJ2-5; D not certain. The CDR3 runs 12 residues. V was cut by 7 bases and J by 4 bases, with 10 bases left in between. CDR1 and CDR2 from the germline V gene are SEHNR and FQNEAQ (reference sequence). Here the CDR3 DNA reads TGTGCCAGCACAGAGGCCTTAGAGACCCAGTACTTC. Translated: CASTEALETQYF.

This clone was detected only once. The V and J genes are TRBV2 and TRBJ2-1; TRBD1 might be the D (5 bases). Looked up from germline, CDR1 is SNHLY and CDR2 is FYNNEI. This CDR3 has 17 residues. V lost 10 bases and J 0 bases, leaving 22 bases between the germline ends. DNA for the CDR3: TGTGCCATCAATACAAGACAGCCCGCGAGCTCCTACAATGAGCAGTTCTTC. Amino acid sequence: CAINTRQPASSYNEQFF.

CDR3 protein: CASSIEGVSHEQYF. Here the CDR3 DNA reads TGTGCCAGTAGTATAGAAGGGGTATCCCACGAGCAGTACTTC. The chain uses TRBV19 and TRBJ2-7; the D gene is possibly TRBD1 (5 bases). The CDR3 length is 14 residues. Germline CDR1 reads LNHDA; CDR2 reads SQIVND (reference sequence). V was cut by 0 bases and J by 5 bases, with 11 bases left in between.

The chain couples TRBV29-1 to TRBJ1-5; D not resolved. The V gene lost 4 bases and the J gene lost 1 base, with 11 bases spanning the gap. The CDR3 consists of 14 residues. In germline, CDR1 is SQVTM, CDR2 ANQGSEA. CDR3 protein: CSVVLLESNQPQHF. The CDR3 nucleotides are TGCAGCGTTGTTCTGTTGGAAAGCAATCAGCCCCAGCATTTT.

The chain links TRBV7-9 to TRBJ2-7; 7 bases are a match to TRBD1. Germline V lookup: CDR1 SEHNR, CDR2 FQNEAQ (reference sequence). The junction had 5 bases not matched to a gene; V was cut back by 3 bases and J by 3 bases. The CDR3 sequence is 14 residues long. The CDR3 is CASSFGGQFYEQYF. In DNA, the CDR3 is TGTGCCAGCAGCTTTGGGGGACAGTTCTACGAGCAGTACTTC. Supplemented by reference TRBV7-9 and TRBJ2-7, the full variable domain reads DTGVSQNPRHKITKRGQNVTFRCDPISEHNRLYWYRQTLGQGPEFLTYFQNEAQLEKSRLLSDRFSAERPKGSFSTLEIQRTEQGDSAMYLCASSFGGQFYEQYFGPGTRLTVT.

The genes are TRBV30 and TRBJ2-1; 7 bases are shared with TRBD2. The ends lost 5 bases at V and 0 bases at J; junction bases unmatched: 4. The germline CDR1 and CDR2 sequences are GTSNPN and SVGIG (reference sequence). The CDR3 totals 14 residues. The CDR3, as DNA: TGTGCCTGGCGGGACTACTACTCCTACAATGAGCAGTTCTTC. Translating it yields CAWRDYYSYNEQFF. The complete variable domain, with remaining parts taken from reference TRBV30 and TRBJ2-1, reads SQTIHQWPATLVQPVGSPLSLECTVEGTSNPNLYWYRQAAGRGLQLLFYSVGIGQISSEVPQNLSASRPQDRQFILSSKKLLLSDSGFYLCAWRDYYSYNEQFFGPGTRLTVL.

V gene TRBV20-1 combines with J gene TRBJ1-5, with 7 bases matching TRBD1. This CDR3 comprises 14 residues. Trimming took 3 bases from V and 6 from J; bases not matched to a gene: 8. The germline gives CDR1 DFQATT, CDR2 SNEGSKA (reference sequence). Written as DNA, the CDR3 is TGCAGTGCTAGTAGGGGGCAAGAGAGTCAGCCCCAGCATTTT. It translates to CSASRGQESQPQHF.